This TCR beta chain was identified during a study of cytomegalovirus exposure and HLA in healthy donors. Broader study findings: HLA allele associations emerged for some 16,000 TCR beta sequences in a later analysis, at 0.05 false discovery rate. Reportedly, HLA-A and HLA-B alleles of most subjects were accurately predicted from TCR beta.

The CDR3 runs 13 residues. CDR1 SGHNT and CDR2 YYREEE come from the germline V gene (reference sequence). V shed 4 bases and J shed 0 bases, with 6 bases lying between them. About this clone itself: Its matching antigen is unknown.

The PCR made use of 60 Vbeta and 13 Jbeta primers. Measured with immunoSEQ multiplex PCR; TCRdb has only the in-frame clones, and not every one. The sample includes about 110,000 clones, about 74% of them seen just once. Sequenced: PBMCs. This sequence joins TRBV5-4 and TRBJ2-3, with D possibly matching TRBD1 (6 bases). This TCR derives from a man aged 25 to 40 in good health and CMV-seropositive. This chain's CDR3 is CASSGQSTDTQYF. The CDR3 bases are TGTGCCAGCAGCGGACAGAGCACAGATACGCAGTATTTT.